The clone carrying this T cell receptor beta chain was counted many times. Its antigen is not identified. This record belongs to a study of blood T cells in healthy people across ages. V lost 0 bases and J lost 2, with 8 bases in between. The CDR3 runs to 13 residues. Germline V gene lookup returns CDR1 SQVTM and CDR2 ANQGSEA. With a J-beta primer mix and a sample-barcoded 5' primer, a second PCR ran 7 to 11 cycles. Samples each returned at least 2.5 million CDR3-containing paired-end reads. TCRdb used MiXCR to reprocess the 5' RACE reads, holding one entry per CDR3 protein. The data show hundreds of thousands of distinct CDR3 sequences, 24% seen once. Notes on the study in general: Researchers deemed the diversity estimates from one million T cells underestimates. Strong correlation was found linking TCR beta diversity to naive T cell percentage.

This sample also belongs to another study, concerning T cells of mothers and their children. This second report adds: Healthy Caucasian mothers, three in number, and their six children were the donors.

The clonotype originates from a boy aged 5-17 years in good health. The chain employs TRBV29-1 and TRBJ2-7; D gene ambiguous. Material: blood. The CDR3, as DNA: TGCAGCGTTGAAGATCGGGCTACCTACGAGCAGTACTTC. This translates into CSVEDRATYEQYF.